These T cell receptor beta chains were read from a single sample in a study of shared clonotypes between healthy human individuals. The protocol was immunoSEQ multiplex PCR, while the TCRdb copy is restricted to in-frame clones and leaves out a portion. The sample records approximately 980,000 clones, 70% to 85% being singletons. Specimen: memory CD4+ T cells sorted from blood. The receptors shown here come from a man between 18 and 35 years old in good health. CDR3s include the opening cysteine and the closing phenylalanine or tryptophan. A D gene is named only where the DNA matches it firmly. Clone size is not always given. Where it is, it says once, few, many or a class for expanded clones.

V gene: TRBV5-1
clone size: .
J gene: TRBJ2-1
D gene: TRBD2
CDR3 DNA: TGCGCCAGCAGCACAAGCGGGGATTACAATGAGCAGTTCTTC
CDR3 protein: CASSTSGDYNEQFF

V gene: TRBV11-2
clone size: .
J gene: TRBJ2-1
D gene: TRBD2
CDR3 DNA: TGTGCCAGCAGCTTAGGGACTAGCGGGAGTAATGAGCAGTTCTTC
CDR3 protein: CASSLGTSGSNEQFF

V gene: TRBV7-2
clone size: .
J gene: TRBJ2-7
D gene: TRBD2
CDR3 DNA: TGTGCCAGCAGCTTGGATAGCGGGGGAACATCCTACGAGCAGTACTTC
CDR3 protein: CASSLDSGGTSYEQYF

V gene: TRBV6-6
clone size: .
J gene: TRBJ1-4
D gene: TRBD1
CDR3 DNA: TGTGCCAGCAGTTACCGCCCGGGACAGATTAATGAAAAACTGTTTTTT
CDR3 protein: CASSYRPGQINEKLFF

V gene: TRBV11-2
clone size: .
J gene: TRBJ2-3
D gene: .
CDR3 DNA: TGTGCCAGCAGCTTAGGTCACCGGTCTAGCACAGATACGCAGTATTTT
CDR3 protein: CASSLGHRSSTDTQYF

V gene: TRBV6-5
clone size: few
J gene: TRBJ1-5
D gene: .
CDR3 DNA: TGTGCCAGCAGTTACCGGTGGGGGGATCAGCCCCAGCATTTT
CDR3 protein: CASSYRWGDQPQHF

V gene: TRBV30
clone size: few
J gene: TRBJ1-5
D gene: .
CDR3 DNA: TGTGCCTGGAGTTCCGGGACCTTGAATCAGCCCCAGCATTTT
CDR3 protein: CAWSSGTLNQPQHF

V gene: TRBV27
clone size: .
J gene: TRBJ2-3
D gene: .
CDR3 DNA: TGTGCCAGCAGTTTAGGGTCCGCGCGGGGCGCGGATACGCAGTATTTT
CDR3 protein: CASSLGSARGADTQYF

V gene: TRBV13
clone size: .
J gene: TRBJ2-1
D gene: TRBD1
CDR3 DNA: TGTGCCAGCAGCCACCTACGGACAGGGGGATACAATGAGCAGTTCTTC
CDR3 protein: CASSHLRTGGYNEQFF

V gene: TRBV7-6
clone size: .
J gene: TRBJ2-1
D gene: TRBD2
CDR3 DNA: TGTGCCAGCAGCCTGTCAGGAATTGGGCTAGCGGGAGTATTGGAGCAGTTCTTC
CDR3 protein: CASSLSGIGLAGVLEQFF

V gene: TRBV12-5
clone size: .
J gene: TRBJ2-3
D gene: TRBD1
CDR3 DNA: TGTGCTAGTGGTACGGGGACAGGGAGGACAGATACGCAGTATTTT
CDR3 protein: CASGTGTGRTDTQYF

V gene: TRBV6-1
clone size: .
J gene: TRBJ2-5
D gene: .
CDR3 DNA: TGTGCCAGCAGCTTGGGGGCAGGGGTGCAAGAGACCCAGTACTTC
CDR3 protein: CASSLGAGVQETQYF

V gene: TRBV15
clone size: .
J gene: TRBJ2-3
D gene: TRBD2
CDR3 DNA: TGTGCCACCAGCAGAGATCAAGCGGGGGGCACAGATACGCAGTATTTT
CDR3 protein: CATSRDQAGGTDTQYF

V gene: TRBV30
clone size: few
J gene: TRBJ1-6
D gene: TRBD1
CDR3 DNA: TGTGCCTGGAGTGAAGGGACAGGGATTTCACCCCTCCACTTT
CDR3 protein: CAWSEGTGISPLHF

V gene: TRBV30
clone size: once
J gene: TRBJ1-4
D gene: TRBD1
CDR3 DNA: TGTGCCTGGAGTGTACTAGGGGGCGCAACTAATGAAAAACTGTTTTTT
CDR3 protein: CAWSVLGGATNEKLFF

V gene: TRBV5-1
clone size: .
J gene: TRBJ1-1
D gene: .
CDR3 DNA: TGCGCCAGCAGCTTGTTGGGGGTCACGAACACTGAAGCTTTCTTT
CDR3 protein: CASSLLGVTNTEAFF

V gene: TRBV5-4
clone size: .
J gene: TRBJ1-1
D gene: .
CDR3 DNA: TGTGCCAGCAGCCTTGGACAGACGAACACTGAAGCTTTCTTT
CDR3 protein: CASSLGQTNTEAFF

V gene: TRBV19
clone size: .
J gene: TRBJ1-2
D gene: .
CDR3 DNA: TGTGCCAGTAGTATAAGGGGGGACTATGGCTACACCTTC
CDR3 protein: CASSIRGDYGYTF

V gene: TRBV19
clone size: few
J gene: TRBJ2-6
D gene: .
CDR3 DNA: TGTGCCAGTAAACCAGCTGGGGCCAACGTCCTGACTTTC
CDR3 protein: CASKPAGANVLTF

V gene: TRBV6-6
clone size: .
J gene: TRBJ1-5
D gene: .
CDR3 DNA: TGTGCCAGCAGTTCCGGACATACGGGACAGCCCCAGCATTTT
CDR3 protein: CASSSGHTGQPQHF

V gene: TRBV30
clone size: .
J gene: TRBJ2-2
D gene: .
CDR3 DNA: TGTGCCTGGAAGGGACTCCTGAACACCGGGGAGCTGTTTTTT
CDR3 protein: CAWKGLLNTGELFF

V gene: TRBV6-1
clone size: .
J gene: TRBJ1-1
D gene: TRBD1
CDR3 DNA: TGTGCCAGTGCCACAGGGGGCACGAACACTGAAGCTTTCTTT
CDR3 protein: CASATGGTNTEAFF

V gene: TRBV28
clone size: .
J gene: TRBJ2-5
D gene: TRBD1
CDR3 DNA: TGTGCCAGCAGTCCCCAAGGACAGGGGATGGCCCTGGGGACCCAGTACTTC
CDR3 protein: CASSPQGQGMALGTQYF

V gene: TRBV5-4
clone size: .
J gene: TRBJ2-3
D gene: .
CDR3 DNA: TGTGCCAGCAGCTTGGGACGATCAAGCACAGATACGCAGTATTTT
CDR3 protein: CASSLGRSSTDTQYF

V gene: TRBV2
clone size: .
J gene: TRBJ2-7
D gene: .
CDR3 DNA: TGTGCCAGCAGTGTAACGGCCCTAGAGCAGTACTTC
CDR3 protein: CASSVTALEQYF

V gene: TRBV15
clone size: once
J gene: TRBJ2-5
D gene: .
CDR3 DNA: TGTGCCACCAGCAGAGGGACAGTTTTTGAACCCCAGTACTTC
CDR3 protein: CATSRGTVFEPQYF

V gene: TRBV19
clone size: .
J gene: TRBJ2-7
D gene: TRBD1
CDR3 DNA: TGTGCCAGTTTAGTCTTTACAGGGGGCCTGAGGTCCTACGAGCAGTACTTC
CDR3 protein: CASLVFTGGLRSYEQYF

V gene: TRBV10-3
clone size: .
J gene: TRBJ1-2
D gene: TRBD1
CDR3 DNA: TGTGCCATCAGTGATGACAGGGACTATGGCTACACCTTC
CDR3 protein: CAISDDRDYGYTF

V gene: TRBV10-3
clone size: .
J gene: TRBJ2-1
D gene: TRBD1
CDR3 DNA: TGTGCCATCAGGCGAGGGGACAGGGGAACCCCTAATGAGCAGTTCTTC
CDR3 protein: CAIRRGDRGTPNEQFF

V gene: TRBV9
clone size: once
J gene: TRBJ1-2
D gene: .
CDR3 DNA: TGTGCCAGCAGCAAAGCCCAGGGGAAGACAGAGGGCTACACCTTC
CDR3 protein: CASSKAQGKTEGYTF

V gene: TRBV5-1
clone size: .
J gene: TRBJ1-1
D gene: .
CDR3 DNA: TGCGCCAGCAGCTTGATGGAGGGGATTCGCACTGAAGCTTTCTTT
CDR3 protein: CASSLMEGIRTEAFF

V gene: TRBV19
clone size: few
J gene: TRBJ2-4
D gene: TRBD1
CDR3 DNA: TGTGCCAGTAGGGATACAGGGGCGCGTTCAAACATTCAGTACTTC
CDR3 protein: CASRDTGARSNIQYF

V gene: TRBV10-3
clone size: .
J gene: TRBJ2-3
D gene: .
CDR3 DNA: TGTGCCATCAGCAATACAGATACGCAGTATTTT
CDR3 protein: CAISNTDTQYF

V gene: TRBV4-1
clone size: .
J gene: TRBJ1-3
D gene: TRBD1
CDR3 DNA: TGCGCCAGCAGCCAAGAACGGGACAGGGGATCTGGAAACACCATATATTTT
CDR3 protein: CASSQERDRGSGNTIYF

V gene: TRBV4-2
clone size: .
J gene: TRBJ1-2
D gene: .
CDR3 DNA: TGTGCCAGCAGCCAAGAATGGGGGGCCTATGGCTACACCTTC
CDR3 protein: CASSQEWGAYGYTF

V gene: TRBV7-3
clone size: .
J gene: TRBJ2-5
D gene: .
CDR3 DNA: TGTGCCAGCAGCACCCGGCTGGGGTCGGAGACCCAGTACTTC
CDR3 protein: CASSTRLGSETQYF

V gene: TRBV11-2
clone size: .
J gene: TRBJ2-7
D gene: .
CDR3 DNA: TGTGCCAGCAGCTTAGTGGGCTTCGACGAGCAGTACTTC
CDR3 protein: CASSLVGFDEQYF

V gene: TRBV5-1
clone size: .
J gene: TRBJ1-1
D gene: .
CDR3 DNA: TGCGCCAGCAGCTTTCCTGGGAACACTGAAGCTTTCTTT
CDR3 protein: CASSFPGNTEAFF

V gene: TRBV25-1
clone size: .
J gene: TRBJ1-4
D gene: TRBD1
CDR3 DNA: TGTGCCAGCACCCCGGGACAGAATGAAAAACTGTTTTTT
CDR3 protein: CASTPGQNEKLFF

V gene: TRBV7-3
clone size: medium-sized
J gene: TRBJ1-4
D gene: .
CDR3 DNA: TGTGCCAGCAGCTCTCAGACAGGTCCTAATGAAAAACTGTTTTTT
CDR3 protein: CASSSQTGPNEKLFF

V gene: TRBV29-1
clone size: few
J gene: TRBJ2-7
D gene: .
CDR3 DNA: TGCAGCGTTCAGGAGGGGGGAGTCGACGAGCAGTACTTC
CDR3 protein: CSVQEGGVDEQYF

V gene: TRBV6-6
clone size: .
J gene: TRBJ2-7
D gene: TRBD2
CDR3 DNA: TGTGCCAGCCGAAATAGCGGGCTGCACTACGAGCAGTACTTC
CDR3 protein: CASRNSGLHYEQYF

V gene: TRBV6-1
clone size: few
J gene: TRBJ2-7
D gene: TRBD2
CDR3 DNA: TGTGCCAGCAGTGTTGAGCGGGGAACCTACGAGCAGTACTTC
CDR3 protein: CASSVERGTYEQYF

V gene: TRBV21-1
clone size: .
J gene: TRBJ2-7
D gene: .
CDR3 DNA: TGTGCCAGCAGCAAAGGCCCGAACAGTACTATCGACGAGCAGTACTTC
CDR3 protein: CASSKGPNSTIDEQYF

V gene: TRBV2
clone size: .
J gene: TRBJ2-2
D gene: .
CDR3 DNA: TGTGCCAGCAGTGATCTGGTCGGGGAGCTGTTTTTT
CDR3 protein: CASSDLVGELFF

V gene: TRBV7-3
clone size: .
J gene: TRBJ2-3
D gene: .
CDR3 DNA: TGTGCCAGCAGCTTAACGTATGACGGTTCTAGCACAGATACGCAGTATTTT
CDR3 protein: CASSLTYDGSSTDTQYF

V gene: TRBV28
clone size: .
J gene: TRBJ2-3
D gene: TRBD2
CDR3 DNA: TGTGCCAGCAGCCTCACCACTAGCGGGGCAACGGATACGCAGTATTTT
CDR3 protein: CASSLTTSGATDTQYF

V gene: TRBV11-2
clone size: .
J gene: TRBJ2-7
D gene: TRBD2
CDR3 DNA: TGTGCCAGCAGCTTAGATCTTAGAGCAACCCGTCCGGGACTACAGTACTTC
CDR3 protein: CASSLDLRATRPGLQYF

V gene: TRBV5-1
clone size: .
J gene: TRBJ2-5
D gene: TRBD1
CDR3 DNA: TGCGCCAGCAGCTCCGGGACAGGGGGCCGGGAGACCCAGTACTTC
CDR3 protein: CASSSGTGGRETQYF

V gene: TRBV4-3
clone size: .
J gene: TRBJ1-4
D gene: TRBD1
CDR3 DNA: TGCGCCAGCAGCCAAGCAGGGGGCGCCCTTAATGAAAAACTGTTTTTT
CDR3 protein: CASSQAGGALNEKLFF

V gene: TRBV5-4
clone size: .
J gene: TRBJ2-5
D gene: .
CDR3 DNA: TGTGCCAGCAGCTTGGTTGGGGGCAGACAAGAGACCCAGTACTTC
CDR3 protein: CASSLVGGRQETQYF

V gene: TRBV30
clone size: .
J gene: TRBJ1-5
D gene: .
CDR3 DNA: TGTGCCTGGAAACAGGACGGATATAGCAATCAGCCCCAGCATTTT
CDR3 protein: CAWKQDGYSNQPQHF

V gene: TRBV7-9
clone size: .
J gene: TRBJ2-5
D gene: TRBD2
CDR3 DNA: TGTGCCAGCAGCCGCCTGGTGTCTAGCGGCCAAGAGACCCAGTACTTC
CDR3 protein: CASSRLVSSGQETQYF